The entry below describes one T cell receptor beta chain. Its antigen remains unknown. These data belong to a study of T cell responses to AZD1222 COVID-19 vaccine. Study-level points and caveats: Within unmutated variant regions lay the reported targets of nearly half of spike-specific TCRs. Dominant at 160-218 and 743-854, vaccine-associated CD4 TCRs also spanned spike. Following two doses of AZD1222, Spike-specific TCR breadth and depth rose. Most donors were white British and more were female, and clonal diversity was possibly underestimated.

Sequencing used immunoSEQ multiplex PCR; TCRdb keeps in-frame clones, though not all of them. The sample consists of roughly 120,000 clones, around 85% of them appearing once. The TCR sequence derives from an adult in good health. The source was peripheral blood, collected on day 0 of AZD1222 vaccination.

CDR3 nucleotide sequence: TGTGCCAGCGAAGTTGGTGGGGACTCTACGCAGTATTTT. This gives the protein CASEVGGDSTQYF. The genes are TRBV13 and TRBJ2-3, with TRBD2 as a possible D gene (6 bases). Trimming removed 8 bases from V and 8 bases from J, with 17 bases in between. The CDR3 contains 13 residues. Germline assignment: CDR1 PRHDT and CDR2 FYEKMQ (reference sequence).